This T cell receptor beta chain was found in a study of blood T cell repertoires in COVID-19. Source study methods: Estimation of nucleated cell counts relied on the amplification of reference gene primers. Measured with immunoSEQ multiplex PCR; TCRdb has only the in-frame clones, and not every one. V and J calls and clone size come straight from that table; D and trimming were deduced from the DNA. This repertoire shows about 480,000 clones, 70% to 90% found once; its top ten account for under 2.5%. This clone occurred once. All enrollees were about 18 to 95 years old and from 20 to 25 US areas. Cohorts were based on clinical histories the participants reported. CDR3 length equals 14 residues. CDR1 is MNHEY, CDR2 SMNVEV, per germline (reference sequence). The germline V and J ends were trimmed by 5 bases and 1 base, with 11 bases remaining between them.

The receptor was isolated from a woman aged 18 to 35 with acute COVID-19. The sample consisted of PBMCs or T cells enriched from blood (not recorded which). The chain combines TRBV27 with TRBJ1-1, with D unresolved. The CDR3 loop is CASSENEPNTEAFF. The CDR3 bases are TGTGCCAGCAGTGAGAATGAGCCGAACACTGAAGCTTTCTTT.